The entry below describes one T cell receptor (beta chain). The antigen remains undetermined. The CDR3 totals 15 residues. Trimming took off 3 bases at V and 5 bases at J, with 13 bases between the two ends. Germline-derived CDR1 and CDR2 are SGHAT and FQNNGV. The table came from immunoSEQ multiplex PCR; TCRdb's copy has only in-frame clones and leaves some out. The sample lists 100,000 to 140,000 clones, approximately 90% seen once, with approximately 1.3% in the top ten. Excluded were patients having autoimmune disease history or systemic immunosuppression. The sample comes from a study of OX40 agonist ivuxolimab in advanced cancers. Turning to the study itself: Participants averaged approximately 65 years of age (range roughly 23 to 90) and were about 85% male. Three patients, one with hepatocellular carcinoma and two with cutaneous melanoma, achieved partial responses. Study outcomes and limitations: More expanded clones were seen, on average, in CD8+ T cells than in CD4+.

This clonotype originated in an adult with an advanced solid tumor such as melanoma, head and neck, liver or kidney cancer. The chain combines TRBV11-2 with TRBJ2-2; D gene unclear. This specimen consisted of CD4+ or CD8+ T cells sorted from blood, obtained in a trial of the OX40 agonist ivuxolimab. CDR3 DNA: TGTGCCAGCAGCTTCACGAGCACGGCTACCGGGGAGCTGTTTTTT. It translates to CASSFTSTATGELFF. The entire variable domain, with the rest obtained from reference TRBV11-2 and TRBJ2-2, is as follows: EAGVAQSPRYKIIEKRQSVAFWCNPISGHATLYWYQQILGQGPKLLIQFQNNGVVDDSQLPKDRFSAERLKGVDSTLKIQPAKLEDSAVYLCASSFTSTATGELFFGEGSRLTVL.